Below are 10 T cell receptor beta chains sequenced from a single sample in a study of blood T cell repertoires in COVID-19 (dated by TCRdb to 2020 to 2022). Preparation of the library involved the immunoSEQ multiplex PCR assay. TCRdb's version of the immuneACCESS table is confined to in-frame rearrangements and falls short of the full clone set. An unresolved V gene accounts for under half of the shortfall where checked; the remainder is of unknown origin. Across this sample there are roughly 70,000 clones, with nearly 90% seen only once. The top ten constitute roughly 9.6% of the sample. The source material was peripheral blood. These receptors originate from an elderly man with acute or convalescent COVID-19.

The CDR3 loop reads CASKEQMNTEAFF. CDR3 DNA: TGTGCCAGCAAGGAACAGATGAACACTGAAGCTTTCTTT. J is TRBJ1-1 and V is TRBV12-3 or TRBV12-4, with no clear D. The CDR3 is 13 amino acids. V lost 7 bases to trimming and J lost 0 bases, with 9 bases between them.

The chain links TRBV2 to TRBJ2-7; 9 bases are a match to TRBD2. Per the germline V gene, CDR1 is SNHLY and CDR2 is FYNNEI. Unmatched junction bases numbered 6, after V lost 4 bases and J lost 5 bases. This CDR3 has 14 amino acids. DNA of the CDR3: TGTGCCAGCAGTGGCTCAGCGGGGGGCAACGAGCAGTACTTC. It specifies CASSGSAGGNEQYF.

This chain connects TRBV19 to TRBJ1-6; weak D call: TRBD1 (6 bases). Per the germline V gene, CDR1 is LNHDA and CDR2 is SQIVND (reference sequence). This CDR3 spans 14 amino acids. V was clipped by 5 bases and J by 9 bases, with 14 bases between them. CDR3 amino acids: CASSGQGLASPLHF. The CDR3 coding sequence is TGTGCCAGTAGTGGGCAGGGGTTAGCTTCACCCCTCCACTTT.

The chain recombines TRBV18 with TRBJ2-5, with 11 bases lining up with TRBD2. The CDR3 is 14 amino acids. V trimming: 3 bases; J trimming: 5 bases; junction bases outside the gene matches: 2. Germline CDR1 and CDR2: KGHSH and LQKENI. The CDR3 loop is CASSPRTSGETQYF. CDR3 DNA: TGTGCCAGCTCACCGAGGACTAGCGGGGAGACCCAGTACTTC.

The chain employs TRBV7-2 and TRBJ1-3; TRBD1 matches 7 bases. This CDR3 has 15 amino acids. Unmatched junction bases numbered 8, after V lost 5 bases and J lost 4 bases. The germline V gene encodes CDR1 SGHTA and CDR2 FQGNSA. The CDR3, as DNA: TGTGCCAGCAGCGGACAGGCACAAGCAGGAAACACCATATATTTT. This gives the protein CASSGQAQAGNTIYF.

The rearrangement uses TRBV6-5 and TRBJ1-2; D is undetermined. CDR1 is MNHEY, CDR2 SVGAGI, per germline. There are 15 residues in the CDR3. V gave up 0 bases and J gave up 4 bases, with 12 bases separating them. CDR3 DNA sequence: TGTGCCAGCAGTTACTCGAAGGAGAGGGCCTATGGCTACACCTTC. Translated, it gives CASSYSKERAYGYTF.

This clone was observed a single time. The genes are TRBV5-4 and TRBJ2-1, with 7 bases aligning to TRBD2. CDR3 length equals 15 residues. Trimming at V came to 4 bases and at J to 1 base, leaving 5 bases not matched to a gene. Germline loops: CDR1 SGHNT, CDR2 YYREEE (reference sequence). CDR3 amino acids: CASSVRLASYNEQFF. CDR3 sequence (DNA): TGTGCCAGCAGCGTGCGACTAGCATCCTACAATGAGCAGTTCTTC. The full variable domain, in which reference TRBV5-4 and TRBJ2-1 provide the parts outside the CDR3, is ETGVTQSPTHLIKTRGQQVTLRCSSQSGHNTVSWYQQALGQGPQFIFQYYREEENGRGNFPPRFSGLQFPNYSSELNVNALELDDSALYLCASSVRLASYNEQFFGPGTRLTVL.

The rearrangement joins TRBV10-3 to TRBJ2-7; D is uncertain. V lost 4 bases, J lost 7 bases, and 11 bases lay in between. The CDR3 is made up of 12 amino acids. Germline V gene data show CDR1 as ENHRY and CDR2 as SYGVKD. DNA for the CDR3: TGTGCCATCAGTGGGAGCAGCGTGGAGCAGTACTTC. This encodes CAISGSSVEQYF.

The rearrangement links TRBV24-1 to TRBJ2-7, with D maybe TRBD2 (7 bases). Germline V gene sequence: CDR1 KGHDR, CDR2 SFDVKD. The CDR3 is made up of 14 amino acids. Trimming removed 4 bases at V and 5 bases at J, with 14 bases between. The CDR3 reads CATSEGGGWDEQYF. The DNA for the CDR3 is TGTGCCACCAGTGAAGGCGGGGGCTGGGACGAGCAGTACTTC.

The gene calls are TRBV25-1 and TRBJ1-1, with a weak D call TRBD1 (5 bases). Trimming took 5 bases from V and 1 from J, leaving 11 bases between them. CDR1 is MGHDK and CDR2 is SYGVNS in the germline V gene. This CDR3 region has 14 residues. In DNA form, the CDR3 reads TGTGCCAGCAGTAGGACACTACAGAACACTGAAGCTTTCTTT. Protein: CASSRTLQNTEAFF.